Here is one TCR beta chain with its context. The data are from a study of monozygotic twins with cystic fibrosis. The V end lost 10 bases, the J end lost 4 bases, and 22 bases lay between the germline ends. The CDR3 consists of 15 residues. Germline V lookup: CDR1 MNHNS, CDR2 SASEGT. The repertoire was sequenced with immunoSEQ multiplex PCR; TCRdb's copy has only in-frame clones and lacks some. The table includes some 8,900 clones, roughly 98% detected once. Sequencing was performed on blood. The rearrangement joins TRBV6-1 to TRBJ1-2, with D possibly being TRBD1 (5 bases). The TCR originated in a girl aged 2 to 9 with cystic fibrosis. The CDR3 region is CATFGHGRVGYGYTF. The CDR3 DNA reads as TGTGCCACTTTCGGACACGGCAGGGTTGGCTATGGCTACACCTTC.